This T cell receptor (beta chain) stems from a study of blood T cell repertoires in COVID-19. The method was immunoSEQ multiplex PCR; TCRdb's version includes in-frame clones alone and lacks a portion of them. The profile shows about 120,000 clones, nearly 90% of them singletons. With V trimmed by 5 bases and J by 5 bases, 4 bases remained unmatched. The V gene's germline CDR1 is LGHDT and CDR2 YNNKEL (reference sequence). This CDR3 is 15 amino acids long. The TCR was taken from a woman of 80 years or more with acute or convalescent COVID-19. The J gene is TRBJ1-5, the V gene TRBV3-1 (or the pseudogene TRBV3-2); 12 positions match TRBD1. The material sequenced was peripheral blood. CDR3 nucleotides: TGTGCCAGCAGCGAGGGACAGGGGGCATATCAGCCCCAGCATTTT. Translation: CASSEGQGAYQPQHF.